This T cell receptor (beta chain) was captured by sequencing in a study of cytomegalovirus exposure and HLA in healthy donors. As for the study in general: In a later analysis, the 120 or so validation repertoires were reported to have used the same platform as the roughly 670 first-cohort repertoires. Regarding the study as a whole: A few chains tied to CMV proved CMV antigen-specific in vitro.

There are 16 residues in the CDR3. Trimming left V 1 base short and J 4 bases short, with 16 bases between. The germline CDR1 and CDR2 sequences are SGHVS and FQNEAQ. Using immunoSEQ multiplex PCR, the repertoire was profiled, and TCRdb retains in-frame clones only, with some absent. The data show a few hundred thousand clones, about 90% seen once. A word on this clone: Its antigen is still unknown.

The chain uses TRBV7-8 and TRBJ1-1; D gene uncertain. The source material was PBMCs. This receptor was identified in a woman aged 25 to 39 in good health and CMV-seronegative. This CDR3 reads CASSLDLWVGVTEAFF. As DNA, the CDR3 is TGTGCCAGCAGCTTAGATTTGTGGGTAGGAGTCACTGAAGCTTTCTTT.